What follows are 31 T cell receptor beta chains derived from one specimen sequenced in a study of Ad26.COV2.S vaccination and SARS-CoV-2 variants. Measured with immunoSEQ multiplex PCR; TCRdb has only the in-frame clones, and not every one. The sample includes 40,000 to 55,000 clones, around 83% of them seen just once. The sample here was peripheral blood, taken after recovery from COVID-19. These TCRs come from a human donor who had recovered from COVID-19.

The V and J genes are TRBV10-3 and TRBJ1-5; no clear D. Germline V CDR1 and CDR2: ENHRY, SYGVKD. The CDR3 loop spans 15 amino acids. V was trimmed by 3 bases and J by 0 bases, leaving 9 bases between them. The CDR3 reads CAISDGRYSNQPQHF. The CDR3 DNA reads as TGTGCCATCAGTGATGGCCGGTATAGCAATCAGCCCCAGCATTTT.

This clone was observed a handful of times. The chain links TRBV5-1 to TRBJ2-1; TRBD1 agrees at 8 bases. The CDR3 loop spans 14 amino acids. Per the germline V gene, CDR1 is SGHRS and CDR2 is YFSETQ. The ends lost 2 bases at V and 3 bases at J; junction bases unmatched: 1. CDR3 DNA: TGCGCCAGCAGCTTAGGACAGGGCTACAATGAGCAGTTCTTC. Amino acids: CASSLGQGYNEQFF.

This clone was counted only a few times. The chain carries TRBV6-4 and TRBJ2-2; no firm D call. CDR3 size: 13 residues. The V end was cut by 0 bases, the J end by 6 bases, with 5 bases between. CDR1 is MRHNA, CDR2 SNTAGT, per germline. CDR3 DNA: TGTGCCAGCAGTGACTCCTCCTCCGGGGAGCTGTTTTTT. It yields the protein CASSDSSSGELFF.

The chain joins TRBV5-1 to TRBJ2-2; no clear D gene. Germline V gives CDR1 SGHRS, CDR2 YFSETQ. This CDR3 is built from 16 residues. Trimming pared 0 bases from V and 2 bases from J, leaving 11 bases between. The CDR3 reads CASSLGPRVNTGELFF. Written as DNA, the CDR3 is TGCGCCAGCAGCTTGGGTCCGCGAGTTAACACCGGGGAGCTGTTTTTT.

The DNA for the CDR3 is TGTGCCAGCTCACCAGGGTATGGCTACACCTTC. Translated, it gives CASSPGYGYTF. The gene calls are TRBV18 and TRBJ1-2, with D uncertain. Trimming cost V 2 bases and J 5 bases, with 3 bases left between them. Looked up from germline, CDR1 is KGHSH and CDR2 is LQKENI. CDR3 length: 11 amino acids.

The chain has TRBV7-3 and TRBJ2-2, with D perhaps matching TRBD2 (6 bases). CDR1 is SGHTA and CDR2 is FQGTGA in the germline V gene. V dropped 5 bases and J dropped 4 bases, with 11 bases sitting between them. The CDR3 loop spans 14 amino acids. In DNA form, the CDR3 reads TGTGCCAGCAGCGCGGGACTCCGCACCGGGGAGCTGTTTTTT. Translated, it gives CASSAGLRTGELFF.

A word on this clone: A junction end diverges from the germline sequence, so it may reflect a read error. The chain carries TRBV5-8 and TRBJ1-5; a possible D gene is TRBD1 (6 bases). The CDR3 has 11 residues. From germline, CDR1 is SGHTS and CDR2 YDEGEE. The CDR3: CASRKQGLGYF. CDR3 nucleotide sequence: TGTGCCAGCAGGAAACAGGGTCTCGGGTATTTT. The full variable domain, in which reference TRBV5-8 and TRBJ1-5 provide the parts outside the CDR3, is EAGVTQSPTHLIKTRGQQATLRCSPISGHTSVYWYQQALGLGLQFLLWYDEGEERNRGNFPPRFSGRQFPNYSSELNVNALELEDSALYLCASRKQGLGYFGDGTRLSIL.

This clone was recorded once. The gene calls are TRBV11-2 and TRBJ1-2; maybe TRBD1 (6 bases). Germline values: CDR1 SGHAT, CDR2 FQNNGV. The germline V and J ends were trimmed by 5 bases and 6 bases, with 16 bases remaining between them. The CDR3 runs 14 residues. The CDR3, as DNA: TGTGCCAGCAGCACAGTACAGGGATATCATGGCTACACCTTC. Translation: CASSTVQGYHGYTF.

The chain couples TRBV5-8 to TRBJ1-5; D is unclear. This CDR3 comprises 15 residues. V gave up 0 bases and J gave up 3 bases, with 10 bases separating them. Germline V gene data show CDR1 as SGHTS and CDR2 as YDEGEE. The CDR3 nucleotides read TGTGCCAGCAGCTTGGCCGTCTCTCCCAATCAGCCCCAGCATTTT. This translates into CASSLAVSPNQPQHF.

The rearrangement joins TRBV27 to TRBJ2-5; 10 nucleotides align to TRBD2. The CDR3 is 13 amino acids. Germline V CDR1 and CDR2: MNHEY, SMNVEV (reference sequence). With V trimmed by 3 bases and J by 7 bases, 2 bases remained unmatched. The CDR3 sequence: CASSFSGRGTQYF. As DNA, the CDR3 is TGTGCCAGCAGTTTCAGCGGGAGGGGGACCCAGTACTTC.

This chain's CDR3 is CASSYVREQFF. The CDR3 coding sequence is TGTGCCAGCAGTTACGTGCGGGAGCAGTTCTTC. The chain is built from TRBV6-2 or TRBV6-3 and TRBJ2-1; D gene ambiguous. Trimming stripped 2 bases from V and 10 bases from J, with 6 bases between. Germline assignment: CDR1 MNHEY and CDR2 SVGEGT. The CDR3 is made up of 11 amino acids.

The chain is built from TRBV19 and TRBJ2-3; 12 nucleotides line up with TRBD2. The V and J ends lost 4 bases and 8 bases, in that order; junction bases with no gene match: 7. The V gene's germline CDR1 is LNHDA and CDR2 SQIVND (reference sequence). The CDR3 spans 15 residues. The CDR3 loop reads CASSTTSGGGGTQYF. CDR3 DNA: TGTGCCAGTAGTACGACTAGCGGGGGAGGGGGTACGCAGTATTTT.

V gene TRBV5-1 combines with J gene TRBJ2-3; possible D gene TRBD1, 6 bases. V gave up 1 base and J gave up 2 bases, with 8 bases separating them. CDR1 is SGHRS, CDR2 YFSETQ, per germline. The length of the CDR3 is 14 residues. DNA of the CDR3: TGCGCCAGCAGCTTGACAGGGCCCACAGATACGCAGTATTTT. Its translation is CASSLTGPTDTQYF.

The chain has TRBV5-5 and TRBJ1-5; TRBD1 matches at 9 bases. Trimming cost V 1 base and J 4 bases; bases outside gene matches: 12. Germline CDR1 SGHKS, CDR2 YYEKEE (reference sequence). The CDR3 loop spans 18 amino acids. The CDR3 bases are TGTGCCAGCAGCTTGCTACCCGGGACAGGGTCCCGAAATCAGCCCCAGCATTTT. Amino acids: CASSLLPGTGSRNQPQHF. Filled out from reference TRBV5-5 and TRBJ1-5, the complete variable domain reads DAGVTQSPTHLIKTRGQQVTLRCSPISGHKSVSWYQQVLGQGPQFIFQYYEKEERGRGNFPDRFSARQFPNYSSELNVNALLLGDSALYLCASSLLPGTGSRNQPQHFGDGTRLSIL.

This rearrangement joins TRBV19 to TRBJ1-1; D gene uncertain. V was pared by 3 bases and J by 5 bases, with 7 bases between. The CDR3 runs to 12 residues. Germline CDR1 is LNHDA and CDR2 is SQIVND (reference sequence). The CDR3 here is CASSIGVTEAFF. CDR3 in DNA: TGTGCCAGTAGTATTGGGGTTACTGAAGCTTTCTTT.

The CDR3 nucleotides are TGCGCCAGCAGCCTAGGACAGGGTGGCGGAGGCTACACCTTC. Protein product: CASSLGQGGGGYTF. The chain recombines TRBV5-1 with TRBJ1-2; TRBD1 matches at 8 bases. CDR3 length: 14 amino acids. V lost 4 bases to trimming and J lost 8 bases; unmatched junction nucleotides: 10. Germline V lookup: CDR1 SGHRS, CDR2 YFSETQ. The full variable domain, its missing parts supplied by reference TRBV5-1 and TRBJ1-2, is KAGVTQTPRYLIKTRGQQVTLSCSPISGHRSVSWYQQTPGQGLQFLFEYFSETQRNKGNFPGRFSGRQFSNSRSEMNVSTLELGDSALYLCASSLGQGGGGYTFGSGTRLTVV.

This chain links TRBV29-1 with TRBJ1-2; the D gene is possibly TRBD1 (6 bases). Germline V gene sequence: CDR1 SQVTM, CDR2 ANQGSEA. The CDR3 consists of 13 residues. V was cut by 5 bases and J by 8 bases, with 18 bases left in between. Written as DNA, the CDR3 is TGCAGCGTTCCGGGACATCCCCAGAGAGGCTACACCTTC. Translation: CSVPGHPQRGYTF.

J is TRBJ1-3 and V is TRBV19; 7 nucleotides match TRBD1. The V segment lost 7 bases and the J segment 0 bases; nucleotides outside the gene matches: 18. The CDR3 runs to 19 residues. From germline, CDR1 is LNHDA and CDR2 SQIVND (reference sequence). CDR3 residues: CASTKRDSLKGSSGNTIYF. Written as DNA, the CDR3 is TGTGCCAGTACCAAACGGGACAGTTTAAAGGGGAGCTCTGGAAACACCATATATTTT.

J is TRBJ2-7 and V is TRBV23-1; 9 positions agree with TRBD1. TRBV23-1 is placed among ORFs of uncertain function. The CDR3 consists of 18 residues. The trim removed 6 bases at V and 0 bases at J, leaving 15 bases unmatched. CDR3 in amino acids: CASRSTGQGNKVSYEQYV. The DNA of the CDR3 is TGCGCCAGCAGGTCTACGGGACAGGGAAATAAGGTCTCCTACGAGCAGTACGTC.

The V and J genes are TRBV2 and TRBJ2-7; TRBD1 agrees at 8 bases. The CDR3 is 15 amino acids. V shed 5 bases, J shed 0 bases, and the junction held 6 bases outside the gene matches. CDR1 SNHLY and CDR2 FYNNEI come from the germline V gene. CDR3 amino acids: CASSYRGKSSYEQYF. DNA for the CDR3: TGTGCCAGCAGTTACAGGGGGAAGTCCTCCTACGAGCAGTACTTC.

V and J are TRBV12-5 and TRBJ2-1; 9 bases line up with TRBD2. This CDR3 spans 15 amino acids. CDR1 LGHNT and CDR2 FRNRAP come from the germline V gene. The V segment lost 6 bases and the J segment 2 bases; nucleotides outside the gene matches: 5. The CDR3 coding sequence is TGTGCTAGTGGCCCCTCTAGCGGGACCTACAATGAGCAGTTCTTC. It codes for CASGPSSGTYNEQFF.

The chain employs TRBV5-6 and TRBJ1-2; D not certain. V was trimmed by 4 bases and J by 8 bases, leaving 15 bases between them. The V gene's germline CDR1 is SGHDT and CDR2 YYEEEE. The CDR3 loop spans 13 amino acids. For the CDR3, the DNA is TGTGCCAGCAGCCCCAGACACACTTCAGGCTACACCTTC. Translating it yields CASSPRHTSGYTF.

The chain employs TRBV18 and TRBJ2-1; 9 bases line up with TRBD1. Unmatched junction bases numbered 9, after V lost 1 base and J lost 8 bases. The CDR3 extends over 16 amino acids. The germline gives CDR1 KGHSH, CDR2 LQKENI. As DNA, the CDR3 is TGTGCCAGCTCACCACTGGAGGACAGGGGAGTCGATGAGCAGTTCTTC. Protein product: CASSPLEDRGVDEQFF.

This chain uses TRBV9 with TRBJ1-2; no clear D gene. The CDR3 runs to 16 residues. Germline CDR1 and CDR2: SGDLS and YYNGEE. V shed 0 bases and J shed 8 bases, with 20 bases lying between them. The CDR3 loop reads CASSVDEAREREGYTF. Here the CDR3 DNA reads TGTGCCAGCAGCGTAGATGAAGCGAGAGAAAGAGAGGGCTACACCTTC.

This chain uses TRBV11-2 with TRBJ2-1; the D is unclear. The CDR3 extends over 13 amino acids. Looked up from germline, CDR1 is SGHAT and CDR2 is FQNNGV. The germline V and J ends were trimmed by 6 bases and 0 bases, with 6 bases remaining between them. CDR3 residues: CASRAVSYNEQFF. In DNA, the CDR3 is TGTGCCAGCAGGGCCGTCTCCTACAATGAGCAGTTCTTC.

This clone was observed a few times. The chain joins TRBV24-1 to TRBJ2-5; the match to TRBD1 covers 8 bases. The V gene's germline CDR1 is KGHDR and CDR2 SFDVKD. The CDR3 extends over 14 amino acids. The ends lost 9 bases at V and 2 bases at J; junction bases unmatched: 7. The DNA for the CDR3 is TGTGCCACCGGAGACCGGACAGGGCAAGAGACCCAGTACTTC. Translation gives CATGDRTGQETQYF.

V and J are TRBV30 and TRBJ1-2; 7 bases line up with TRBD1. Germline V gives CDR1 GTSNPN, CDR2 SVGIG (reference sequence). The CDR3 has 18 amino acids. The trim removed 3 bases at V and 3 bases at J, leaving 19 bases unmatched. The CDR3 DNA reads TGTGCCTGGAGGGAACCGGCGGGGCGACAGGGAACAGACTATGGCTACACCTTC. It encodes CAWREPAGRQGTDYGYTF.

This clone was observed once. The chain links TRBV7-2 to TRBJ2-7; 8 positions match TRBD2. The CDR3 contains 17 residues. Losses at the gene ends were 6 bases for V and 0 bases for J; bases not matched to a gene: 13. Germline V gene data show CDR1 as SGHTA and CDR2 as FQGNSA. Here the CDR3 reads CASSRPISGKNSYEQYF. The CDR3 region has the DNA TGTGCCAGCAGTCGACCGATTAGCGGGAAAAACTCCTACGAGCAGTACTTC.

The gene calls are TRBV5-1 and TRBJ2-6; no definite D call. The V gene's germline CDR1 is SGHRS and CDR2 YFSETQ. V was cut by 4 bases and J by 0 bases, with 14 bases left in between. This CDR3 is built from 17 residues. CDR3 nucleotide sequence: TGCGCCAGCAGCCCAACTATTACTATCTCTGGGGCCAACGTCCTGACTTTC. This gives the protein CASSPTITISGANVLTF.

The genes are TRBV7-9 and TRBJ1-1; 8 bases match TRBD1. V lost 8 bases, J lost 3 bases, and 11 bases stayed unmatched. From germline, CDR1 is SEHNR and CDR2 FQNEAQ (reference sequence). This CDR3 spans 15 amino acids. The CDR3 is CASFDQGAVDTEAFF. In DNA form, the CDR3 reads TGTGCCAGCTTTGATCAGGGGGCGGTTGACACTGAAGCTTTCTTT.

The chain links TRBV15 to TRBJ2-5; 16 nucleotides match TRBD2. From germline, CDR1 is LNHNV and CDR2 YYDKDF (reference sequence). There are 16 residues in the CDR3. V was clipped by 9 bases and J by 5 bases; unmatched bases: 9. The CDR3 sequence: CATAGTSGGARETQYF. The DNA of the CDR3 is TGTGCCACAGCCGGGACTAGCGGGGGGGCCCGGGAGACCCAGTACTTC. The variable domain in full, with the rest retrieved from reference TRBV15 and TRBJ2-5, is DAMVIQNPRYQVTQFGKPVTLSCSQTLNHNVMYWYQQKSSQAPKLLFHYYDKDFNNEADTPDNFQSRRPNTSFCFLDIRSPGLGDTAMYLCATAGTSGGARETQYFGPGTRLLVL.